This T cell receptor (beta chain) emerged from a study of blood T cell repertoires in COVID-19. About the study: Some COVID-19 samples were acute and others convalescent; all came from the United States, Italy and Spain. From T cells, B-cell-depleted T cells, or PBMCs came the material, which was cDNA or gDNA.

Germline trimming cut 0 bases from V and 4 bases from J; bases unmatched to any gene: 5. In germline, CDR1 is LGHDT, CDR2 YNNKEL (reference sequence). This CDR3 has 16 amino acids. As handled by the study authors: Cell counts per sample came from amplifying reference gene primers. Data came from immunoSEQ multiplex PCR; TCRdb stores just in-frame clones and leaves some out. D and trimming come from the DNA, and the V and J calls and clone size come from that table. Among 150,000 or so clones listed, 88% were seen once. V is TRBV3-1 (or the pseudogene TRBV3-2) and J is TRBJ2-7, with 11 bases fitting TRBD2. The sample was peripheral blood. The clonotype comes from a human donor in a cohort sampled during active COVID-19. CDR3 nucleotide sequence: TGTGCCAGCAGCCAAGATAGGGCTAGCGGGAGGTACGAGCAGTACTTC. Protein sequence: CASSQDRASGRYEQYF.